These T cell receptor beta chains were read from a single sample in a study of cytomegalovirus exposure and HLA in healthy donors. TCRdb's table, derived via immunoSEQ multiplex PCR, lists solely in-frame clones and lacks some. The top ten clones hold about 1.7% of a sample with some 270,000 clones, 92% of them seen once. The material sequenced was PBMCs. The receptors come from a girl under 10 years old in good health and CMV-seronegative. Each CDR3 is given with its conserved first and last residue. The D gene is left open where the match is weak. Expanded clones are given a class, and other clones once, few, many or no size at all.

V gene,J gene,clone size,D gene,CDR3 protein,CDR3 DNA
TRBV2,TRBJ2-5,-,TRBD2,CASSEPTSGGLNRETQYF,TGTGCCAGCAGTGAACCCACTAGCGGGGGTCTAAATAGAGAGACCCAGTACTTC
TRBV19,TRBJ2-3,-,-,CASSTHLAGTTDTQYF,TGTGCCAGTAGTACCCACCTAGCCGGGACAACAGATACGCAGTATTTT
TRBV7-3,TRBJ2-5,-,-,CASSLGGGPGQETQYF,TGTGCCAGCAGCTTAGGGGGGGGCCCAGGGCAAGAGACCCAGTACTTC
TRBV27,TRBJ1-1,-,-,CASSLGAGVAFF,TGTGCCAGCAGTTTAGGTGCGGGGGTGGCTTTCTTT
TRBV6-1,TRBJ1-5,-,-,CASSDPGRGQPQHF,TGTGCCAGCAGTGATCCGGGGAGGGGGCAGCCCCAGCATTTT
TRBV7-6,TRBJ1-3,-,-,CASSFGDSGNTIYF,TGTGCCAGCAGCTTCGGGGACTCTGGAAACACCATATATTTT
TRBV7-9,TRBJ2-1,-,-,CASSRLGQTYNEQFF,TGTGCCAGCAGCCGACTAGGCCAAACCTACAATGAGCAGTTCTTC
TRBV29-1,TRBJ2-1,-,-,CSVTTLSEQFF,TGCAGCGTCACCACATTATCTGAGCAGTTCTTC
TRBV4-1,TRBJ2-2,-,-,CASSWRREDTGELFF,TGCGCCAGCAGCTGGCGGCGGGAAGACACCGGGGAGCTGTTTTTT
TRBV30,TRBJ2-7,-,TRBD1,CAWSVGTEDRDEQYF,TGTGCCTGGAGCGTAGGGACAGAAGATAGGGACGAGCAGTACTTC
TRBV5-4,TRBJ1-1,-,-,CASSFVSENTEAFF,TGTGCCAGCAGCTTCGTGTCAGAGAACACTGAAGCTTTCTTT
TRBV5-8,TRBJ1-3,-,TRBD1,CASSPSGTGVFGNTIYF,TGTGCCAGCAGCCCTTCCGGGACAGGGGTTTTTGGAAACACCATATATTTT
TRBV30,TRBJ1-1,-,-,CAWAMDTEAFF,TGTGCCTGGGCGATGGACACTGAAGCTTTCTTT
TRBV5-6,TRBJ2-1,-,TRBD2,CASRGKAGGHNEQFF,TGTGCCAGCAGGGGGAAAGCGGGGGGGCACAATGAGCAGTTCTTC
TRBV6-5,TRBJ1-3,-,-,CATSYTGGGNTIYF,TGTGCCACCAGTTACACGGGGGGCGGAAACACCATATATTTT
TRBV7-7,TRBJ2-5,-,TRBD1,CASSDRDSQETQYF,TGTGCTAGCAGCGACCGGGACAGCCAAGAGACCCAGTACTTC
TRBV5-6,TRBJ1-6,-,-,CASSFRGREGSYNSPLHF,TGTGCCAGCAGCTTTAGGGGGAGAGAGGGCTCCTATAATTCACCCCTCCACTTT
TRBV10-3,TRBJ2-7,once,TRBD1,CAISEPGTGGYEQYF,TGTGCCATCAGTGAGCCAGGGACAGGGGGCTACGAGCAGTACTTC
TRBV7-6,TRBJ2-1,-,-,CASSLYPQENEQFF,TGTGCCAGCAGCTTATACCCACAGGAGAATGAGCAGTTCTTC
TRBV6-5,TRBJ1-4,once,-,CASSYIATNEKLFF,TGTGCCAGCAGTTACATCGCAACTAATGAAAAACTGTTTTTT
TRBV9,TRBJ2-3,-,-,CASSVVSTDTQYF,TGTGCCAGCAGCGTAGTAAGCACAGATACGCAGTATTTT
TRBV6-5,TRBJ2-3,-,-,CASSYSPHPTDTQYF,TGTGCCAGCAGTTACTCTCCCCATCCCACAGATACGCAGTATTTT
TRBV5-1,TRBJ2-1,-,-,CASSLGLTQVSGRVEQFF,TGCGCCAGCAGCTTGGGACTAACCCAGGTTTCTGGGCGGGTTGAGCAGTTCTTC
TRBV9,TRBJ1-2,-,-,CASSATGTTPNYGYTF,TGTGCCAGCAGCGCAACCGGGACAACCCCAAACTATGGCTACACCTTC
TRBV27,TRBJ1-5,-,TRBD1,CASSLLSGQGGQPQHF,TGTGCCAGCAGTCTATTATCCGGACAGGGAGGTCAGCCCCAGCATTTT
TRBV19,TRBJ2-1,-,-,CASSAASFDEQFF,TGTGCCAGTAGTGCGGCTAGTTTTGATGAGCAGTTCTTC
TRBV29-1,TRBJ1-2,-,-,CSVEGGSFF,TGCAGCGTTGAAGGGGGCTCCTTCTTC
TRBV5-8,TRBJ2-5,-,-,CASSLEGLGGETQYF,TGTGCCAGCAGCTTGGAAGGACTAGGGGGAGAGACCCAGTACTTC
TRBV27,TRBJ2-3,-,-,CASSLTPLAPRTDTQYF,TGTGCCAGCAGTTTAACCCCCCTAGCGCCCCGCACAGATACGCAGTATTTT
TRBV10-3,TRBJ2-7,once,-,CATGSQGGDYEQYF,TGTGCCACGGGCTCTCAGGGGGGAGACTACGAGCAGTACTTC
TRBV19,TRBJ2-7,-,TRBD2,CASSILSGKSGYEQYF,TGTGCCAGTAGTATACTGAGCGGGAAGAGCGGCTACGAGCAGTACTTC
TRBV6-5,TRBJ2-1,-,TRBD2,CASSVGVAGNEQFF,TGTGCCAGCAGTGTGGGCGTAGCGGGAAATGAGCAGTTCTTC
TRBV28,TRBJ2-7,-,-,CASSLGFQGRTYEQYF,TGTGCCAGCAGTTTGGGGTTTCAGGGCCGAACCTACGAGCAGTACTTC
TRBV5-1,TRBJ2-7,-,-,CASSLAGTISYEQYF,TGCGCCAGCAGCTTGGCTGGGACAATATCCTACGAGCAGTACTTC
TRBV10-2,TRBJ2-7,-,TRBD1,CASSGPGQGTTEQYF,TGCGCCAGCAGTGGTCCGGGACAGGGGACGACGGAGCAGTACTTC
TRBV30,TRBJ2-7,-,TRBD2,CAWRGTSGDTTYEQYF,TGTGCCTGGAGGGGGACTAGCGGGGATACTACCTACGAGCAGTACTTC
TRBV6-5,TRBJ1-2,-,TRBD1,CASGTGYGYTF,TGTGCCAGCGGGACAGGGTATGGCTACACCTTC
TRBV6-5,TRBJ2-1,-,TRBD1,CASSYTDRGPFNEQFF,TGTGCCAGCAGTTACACGGACAGGGGTCCCTTCAATGAGCAGTTCTTC
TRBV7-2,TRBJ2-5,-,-,CASTDSRETQYF,TGTGCCAGCACCGACTCCCGTGAGACCCAGTACTTC
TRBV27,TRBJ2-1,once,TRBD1,CASSLLGTDHNEQFF,TGTGCCAGCAGTTTATTGGGGACAGACCACAATGAGCAGTTCTTC
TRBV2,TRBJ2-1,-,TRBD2,CASSEAPGLAGDEQFF,TGTGCCAGCAGTGAAGCCCCAGGACTAGCGGGAGATGAGCAGTTCTTC
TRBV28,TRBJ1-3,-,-,CASSPLGTSGSGNTIYF,TGTGCCAGCAGTCCCCTCGGGACATCAGGCTCTGGAAACACCATATATTTT
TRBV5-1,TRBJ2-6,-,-,CASSPLSRVSGANVLTF,TGCGCCAGCAGCCCCCTAAGTCGGGTTTCTGGGGCCAACGTCCTGACTTTC
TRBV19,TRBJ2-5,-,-,CASSIGRPQETQYF,TGTGCCAGTAGTATAGGGCGGCCCCAAGAGACCCAGTACTTC
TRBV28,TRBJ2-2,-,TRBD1,CASSRDRQKVGELFF,TGTGCCAGCAGTCGGGACAGACAGAAAGTCGGGGAGCTGTTTTTT
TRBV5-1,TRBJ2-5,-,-,CASSLSQAQETQYF,TGCGCCAGCAGCTTGAGTCAGGCCCAAGAGACCCAGTACTTC
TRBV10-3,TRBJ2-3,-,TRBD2,CATQGLAGNTDTQYF,TGTGCCACTCAAGGACTAGCGGGGAACACAGATACGCAGTATTTT
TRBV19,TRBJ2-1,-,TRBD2,CASSTLSLGGNEQFF,TGTGCCAGTAGTACCTTATCTCTGGGGGGGAATGAGCAGTTCTTC